This TCR beta chain was recorded in a study of blood T cell repertoires in COVID-19 (dated by TCRdb to 2020 to 2022). In the study overall: The collaborator samples originated in the United States, Italy and Spain and spanned the acute and convalescent phases of COVID-19. The material from the prospective study consisted of cDNA or gDNA derived from T cells, B-cell-depleted T cells, or PBMCs. Subjects who had been exposed to COVID-19, were actively infected with it, or had recovered from it provided the deeply sampled blood TCRbeta repertoires that made up the dataset. A freely available public database, intended as a resource for researchers studying the immune response to SARS-CoV-2, is where the repertoires were released. The samples were drawn from the first 160 participants of the ongoing ImmuneRACE study and from 950 to 1,500 subjects provided by 6 global collaborators. Nearly every sample came with metadata listing a de-identified subject ID, COVID-19 status, age in years and sex. HLA class I and class II types, where available, came from metadata supplied by the sample provider rather than from assay-based typing. The full study reports these points: Clinical and demographic metadata were provided uncurated, with the amount varying by source and participant.

On this clone: What antigen it recognizes has not been identified. Per-nucleotide qualities are absent, and no much larger clonotype sits a single base away.

The immunoSEQ Assay, a bias-controlled multiplex PCR, was used to amplify TCRbeta CDR3 regions from genomic DNA. Per the source publication's procedure: The number of nucleated cells in each sample was estimated from the amplification of reference gene primers within the assay. To quantify the absolute abundance of each unique TCRbeta CDR3 rearrangement, sequence reads were collapsed and filtered. For each sample, productive Simpson clonality was calculated by taking the square root of Simpson's diversity index across productive rearrangements. This is the immuneACCESS table as TCRdb keeps it, with only in-frame sequences that have V and J called. A part of the clones is gone; compared with another copy, unresolved V genes explain less than half, and the rest is unexplained. V and J calls plus clone size are reproduced from that table; the DNA served to infer D and trimming. This sample comprises 250,000 to 350,000 clones, around 87% of them detected only once. The ten biggest clones cover approximately 7.8% of the sample.

Trimming leaves V shorter by 5 bases and J shorter by 3 bases, with the junction holding 3 bases beyond the gene matches. Reading from cysteine to phenylalanine, the CDR3 counts 13 amino acids. CDR3 DNA is the only sequence kept; it has 39 bases, read in frame from the first base. Taken from the germline V gene, the CDR1 and CDR2 loops are SGHVS and FQNEAQ. A second Seattle source provided samples from volunteer blood donors who had recovered from COVID-19. Each collaborating institution followed its own protocols to collect whole blood in K2EDTA tubes. For TCRbeta analysis, collaborator samples were shipped as frozen whole blood, as isolated PBMCs, or as DNA extracted from either sample type.

The receptor chain draws on TRBV7-8 and TRBJ2-7, with TRBD2 identical over 8 junction bases. Sequences were obtained from peripheral blood. The receptor's source is a woman between 50 and 59 years old who had recovered from COVID-19. The CDR3: CASSRLAIYEQYF. The nucleotide sequence reads as follows: TGTGCCAGCAGCCGACTAGCGATCTACGAGCAGTACTTC.